The 22 T cell receptor beta chains reported below all come from one sample, sequenced in a study of cytotoxic CD8 clonotypes in ibrutinib-treated CLL. Generated by immunoSEQ multiplex PCR, the TCRdb table keeps only in-frame clones and is missing some. The sample holds about 15,000 clones, 55% to 70% seen once. The specimen comprised PBMCs, sampled before ibrutinib treatment. The source of these receptors is a human donor with chronic lymphocytic leukemia.

This chain connects TRBV6-5 to TRBJ2-3; 8 bases are shared with TRBD1. Germline-derived CDR1 and CDR2 are MNHEY and SVGAGI. CDR3 length: 16 amino acids. V shed 4 bases and J 4 bases; nucleotides not matched to a gene: 10. This CDR3 reads CASSFLSGGLSDTQYF. The CDR3 DNA reads TGTGCCAGCAGTTTCCTGTCAGGGGGCCTTTCAGATACGCAGTATTTT.

This clone was found a few times. The genes are TRBV5-4 and TRBJ1-2; TRBD1 is a possible D gene (5 bases). This CDR3 contains 13 residues. The V end was cut by 0 bases, the J end by 7 bases, with 10 bases between. CDR1 is SGHNT and CDR2 is YYREEE in the germline V gene (reference sequence). CDR3 coding DNA: TGTGCCAGCAGCTTGGTCCCAGGGACTGGCTACACCTTC. This translates into CASSLVPGTGYTF.

The sample holds one count of this clone. This chain connects TRBV6-6 to TRBJ1-2, with D uncertain. The V end was cut by 0 bases, the J end by 1 base, with 6 bases between. This CDR3 contains 14 residues. Germline V lookup: CDR1 MNHNY, CDR2 SVGAGI (reference sequence). CDR3 sequence reads: CASSYSRNNYGYTF. DNA of the CDR3: TGTGCCAGCAGTTACTCGAGGAATAACTATGGCTACACCTTC.

The chain uses TRBV21-1 and TRBJ2-7; TRBD1, the table's D call, lacks a check against the DNA. TRBV21-1 counts as a pseudogene. This CDR3 has 15 amino acids. CDR3 DNA: TGTGCCAGCAGCAAAACAGGGGAGGAGACCTACGAGCAGTACTTC. This sequence encodes CASSKTGEETYEQYF.

The chain carries TRBV6-1 and TRBJ2-7; D is possibly TRBD1 (5 bases). Germline CDR1 and CDR2: MNHNS and SASEGT. There are 13 residues in the CDR3. Trimming shortened V by 4 bases and J by 9 bases, and 16 bases separated the two germline ends. Written as DNA, the CDR3 is TGTGCCAGCAGTGGAACCCAGGGTATCGCGCAGTACGTC. Encoded protein: CASSGTQGIAQYV.

J is TRBJ1-6 and V is TRBV5-1, with 7 bases aligning to TRBD1. The CDR3 runs 16 residues. The V gene end was trimmed by 2 bases and the J gene end by 10 bases; junction bases not matched to a gene: 12. Looked up from germline, CDR1 is SGHRS and CDR2 is YFSETQ. The DNA of the CDR3 is TGCGCCAGCAGCTTTCCTAAGGACAGGTCGGAATCACCCCTCCACTTT. It yields the protein CASSFPKDRSESPLHF. The whole variable domain, remainder taken from reference TRBV5-1 and TRBJ1-6, is KAGVTQTPRYLIKTRGQQVTLSCSPISGHRSVSWYQQTPGQGLQFLFEYFSETQRNKGNFPGRFSGRQFSNSRSEMNVSTLELGDSALYLCASSFPKDRSESPLHFGNGTRLTVT.

The rearrangement links TRBV9 to TRBJ2-3; no clear D. V lost 2 bases and J lost 2, with 12 bases in between. CDR1 and CDR2 from the germline V gene are SGDLS and YYNGEE. The length of the CDR3 is 15 residues. The CDR3 here is CASSVQAVPTDTQYF. The CDR3 nucleotides read TGTGCCAGCAGCGTTCAGGCGGTACCCACAGATACGCAGTATTTT.

J is TRBJ2-1 and V is TRBV5-1, with 10 bases lining up with TRBD1. This CDR3 is built from 17 residues. With 4 bases clipped from V and 1 base from J, the junction kept 8 bases outside the gene matches. Germline-derived CDR1 and CDR2 are SGHRS and YFSETQ. CDR3 in amino acids: CASSPRTGGRSYNEQFF. DNA of the CDR3: TGCGCCAGCAGCCCCCGGACAGGGGGGAGATCCTACAATGAGCAGTTCTTC.

This clone was observed a few times. This chain uses TRBV5-5 with TRBJ2-7, with TRBD1 matching over 10 bases. Looked up from germline, CDR1 is SGHKS and CDR2 is YYEKEE (reference sequence). After removal of 0 bases from V and 3 bases from J, the junction contained 3 bases not matched to a gene. CDR3 length: 15 residues. CDR3 nucleotides: TGTGCCAGCAGCTTGGTGGGACAGGGGTTCTACGAGCAGTACGTC. Translated: CASSLVGQGFYEQYV.

The chain couples TRBV27 to TRBJ1-6, with 7 nucleotides matching TRBD1. The CDR3 length is 15 residues. Germline CDR1 is MNHEY and CDR2 is SMNVEV (reference sequence). J was trimmed by 8 bases and V by 5 bases; bases with no gene match: 9. This CDR3 reads CASSRQGSGDSPLHF. As DNA, the CDR3 is TGTGCCAGCAGTAGACAGGGATCAGGAGATTCACCCCTCCACTTT.

This clone occurred a few times. This sequence joins TRBV27 and TRBJ1-6; D call uncertain. V was shortened by 5 bases and J by 0 bases, with 8 bases between the two germline ends. The CDR3 runs 15 residues. Germline CDR1 and CDR2: MNHEY and SMNVEV (reference sequence). As DNA, the CDR3 is TGTGCCAGCAGTCCCAGAAACTCCTATAATTCACCCCTCCACTTT. Encoded protein: CASSPRNSYNSPLHF.

The chain combines TRBV30 with TRBJ2-1; 7 nucleotides line up with TRBD2. The germline CDR1 and CDR2 sequences are GTSNPN and SVGIG (reference sequence). CDR3 length: 13 residues. V lost 8 bases and J lost 6; bases outside the gene matches: 10. CDR3 loop: CARTWRGSNEQFF. For the CDR3, the DNA is TGTGCCCGAACCTGGCGGGGGTCCAATGAGCAGTTCTTC.

This clone showed up just once. The chain has TRBV30 and TRBJ1-2; a weak D match, TRBD1 (6 bases). The V and J ends lost 3 bases and 1 base respectively, with 18 bases between them. Germline V gene data show CDR1 as GTSNPN and CDR2 as SVGIG (reference sequence). The CDR3 spans 16 residues. In DNA, the CDR3 is TGTGCCTGGAGAGTCGGGGGGCAGGCCTATAACTATGGCTACACCTTC. It specifies CAWRVGGQAYNYGYTF.

This chain links TRBV6-1 with TRBJ2-7, with D perhaps TRBD2 (6 bases). This CDR3 comprises 12 residues. Germline assignment: CDR1 MNHNS and CDR2 SASEGT. With 6 bases removed from V and 3 bases from J, the gap between germline ends came to 9 bases. CDR3 protein: CASSMEGYEQYV. CDR3 sequence (DNA): TGTGCCAGCAGCATGGAGGGCTACGAGCAGTACGTC.

This sequence joins TRBV4-1 and TRBJ1-1; 7 positions agree with TRBD1. Germline CDR1 is MGHRA and CDR2 is YSYEKL. The V segment lost 4 bases and the J segment 8 bases; nucleotides outside the gene matches: 4. The CDR3 totals 12 residues. CDR3 loop: CASSPGQQEAFF. As DNA, the CDR3 is TGCGCCAGCAGCCCGGGACAGCAAGAAGCTTTCTTT.

CDR3 bases: TGTGCCAGCAGCCCCCCGACCTGGGATACGCAGTATTTT. This codes for CASSPPTWDTQYF. The chain recombines TRBV5-4 with TRBJ2-3; D call uncertain. Trimming stripped 4 bases from V and 6 bases from J, with 12 bases between. Germline V lookup: CDR1 SGHNT, CDR2 YYREEE (reference sequence). CDR3 length: 13 residues.

The chain is built from TRBV6-6 and TRBJ2-7; TRBD1 is a possible D gene (7 bases). V lost 6 bases to trimming and J lost 3 bases, with 15 bases between them. This CDR3 contains 14 residues. CDR1 and CDR2 (germline): MNHNY, SVGAGI (reference sequence). CDR3 bases: TGTGCCAGCAGCTTACGGGGGACAGACTACGAGCAGTACTTC. It codes for CASSLRGTDYEQYF.

This clone was observed a handful of times. The CDR3 region has the DNA TGTGCCAGCAGTTTAAGGCCGGGACTAGTAGAAGATACGCAGTATTTT. Its protein is CASSLRPGLVEDTQYF. The genes are TRBV6-5 and TRBJ2-3; 8 nucleotides align to TRBD2. Germline lookup yields CDR1 MNHEY and CDR2 SVGAGI. The CDR3 consists of 16 residues. J lost 5 bases, V lost 4 bases, and 11 bases had no gene match.

The V call is TRBV19, the J call TRBJ1-5, with 7 nucleotides matching TRBD1. CDR1 is LNHDA and CDR2 is SQIVND in the germline V gene (reference sequence). Losses at the gene ends were 6 bases for V and 2 bases for J; bases not matched to a gene: 16. The CDR3 consists of 18 residues. CDR3 sequence reads: CASSRRDSSFLGNQPQHF. The CDR3 nucleotides read TGTGCCAGTAGCCGACGGGACAGCTCGTTTCTCGGCAATCAGCCCCAGCATTTT.

The gene calls are TRBV18 and TRBJ2-5; 8 nucleotides match TRBD2. The germline CDR1 and CDR2 sequences are KGHSH and LQKENI. The CDR3 spans 14 residues. Trimming removed 5 bases from V and 3 bases from J; junction bases left unmatched: 5. The CDR3 DNA reads as TGTGCCAGCTCAGTAGCGGGGCGGAAAGAGACCCAGTACTTC. Protein sequence: CASSVAGRKETQYF.

This sequence joins TRBV5-1 and TRBJ1-4; 7 bases line up with TRBD1. Germline CDR1 is SGHRS and CDR2 is YFSETQ. The J segment lost 5 bases and the V segment lost 7 bases, leaving 8 bases of the junction unmatched. The CDR3 consists of 14 residues. In nucleotides, the CDR3 is TGCGCCAGCCAGACCGGGACAGCGAATGAAAAACTGTTTTTT. Translated: CASQTGTANEKLFF.

This clone showed up just a few times. The DNA for the CDR3 is TGTGCCATCGGGACAGGGAGCACAGATACGCAGTATTTT. Amino acid sequence: CAIGTGSTDTQYF. V gene TRBV10-3 combines with J gene TRBJ2-3; 9 bases agree with TRBD1. The junction had 0 bases not matched to a gene; V was cut back by 8 bases and J by 0 bases. Germline loops: CDR1 ENHRY, CDR2 SYGVKD. This CDR3 region has 13 residues.